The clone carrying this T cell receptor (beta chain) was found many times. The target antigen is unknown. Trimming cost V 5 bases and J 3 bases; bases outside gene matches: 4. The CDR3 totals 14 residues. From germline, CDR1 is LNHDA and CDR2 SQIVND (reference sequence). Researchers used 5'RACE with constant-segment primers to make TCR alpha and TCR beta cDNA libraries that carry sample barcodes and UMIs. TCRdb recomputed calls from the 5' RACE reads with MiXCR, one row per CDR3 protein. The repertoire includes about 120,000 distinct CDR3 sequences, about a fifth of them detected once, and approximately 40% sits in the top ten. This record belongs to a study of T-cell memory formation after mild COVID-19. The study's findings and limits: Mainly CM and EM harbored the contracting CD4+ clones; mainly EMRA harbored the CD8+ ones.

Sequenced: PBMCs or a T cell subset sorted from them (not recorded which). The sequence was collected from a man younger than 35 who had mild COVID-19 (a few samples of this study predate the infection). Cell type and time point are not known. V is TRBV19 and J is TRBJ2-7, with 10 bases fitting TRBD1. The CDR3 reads CASSPGQGGYEQYF. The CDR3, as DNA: TGTGCCAGTAGTCCCGGACAGGGGGGCTACGAGCAGTACTTC.